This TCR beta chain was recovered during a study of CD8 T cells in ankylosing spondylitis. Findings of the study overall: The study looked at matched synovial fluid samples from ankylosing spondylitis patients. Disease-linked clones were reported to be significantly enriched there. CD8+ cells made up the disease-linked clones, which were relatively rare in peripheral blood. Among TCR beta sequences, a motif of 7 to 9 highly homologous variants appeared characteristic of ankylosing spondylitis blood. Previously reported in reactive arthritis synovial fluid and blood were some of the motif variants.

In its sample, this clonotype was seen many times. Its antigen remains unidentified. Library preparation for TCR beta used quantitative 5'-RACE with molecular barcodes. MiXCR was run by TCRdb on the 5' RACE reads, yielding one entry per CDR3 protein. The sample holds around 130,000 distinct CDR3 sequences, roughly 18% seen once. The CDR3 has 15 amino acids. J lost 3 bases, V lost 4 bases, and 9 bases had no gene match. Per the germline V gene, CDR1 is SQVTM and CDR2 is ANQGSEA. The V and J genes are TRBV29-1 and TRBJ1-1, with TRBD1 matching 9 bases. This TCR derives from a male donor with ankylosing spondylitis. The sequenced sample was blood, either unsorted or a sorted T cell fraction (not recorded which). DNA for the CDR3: TGCAGCGTTGTCGGACAGGGGACAGGGTACACTGAAGCTTTCTTT. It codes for CSVVGQGTGYTEAFF.